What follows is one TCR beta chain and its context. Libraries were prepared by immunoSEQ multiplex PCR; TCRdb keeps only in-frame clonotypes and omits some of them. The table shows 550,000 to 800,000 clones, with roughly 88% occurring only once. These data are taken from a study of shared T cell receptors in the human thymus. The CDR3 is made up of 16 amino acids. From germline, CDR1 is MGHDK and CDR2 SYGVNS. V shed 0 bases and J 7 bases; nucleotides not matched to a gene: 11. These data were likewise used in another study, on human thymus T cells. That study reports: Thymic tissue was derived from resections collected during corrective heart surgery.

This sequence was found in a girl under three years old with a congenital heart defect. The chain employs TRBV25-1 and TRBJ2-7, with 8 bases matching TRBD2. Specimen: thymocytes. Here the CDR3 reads CASSEYTGGPAEEQYF. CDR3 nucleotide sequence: TGTGCCAGCAGTGAATACACGGGGGGGCCCGCCGAAGAGCAGTACTTC.